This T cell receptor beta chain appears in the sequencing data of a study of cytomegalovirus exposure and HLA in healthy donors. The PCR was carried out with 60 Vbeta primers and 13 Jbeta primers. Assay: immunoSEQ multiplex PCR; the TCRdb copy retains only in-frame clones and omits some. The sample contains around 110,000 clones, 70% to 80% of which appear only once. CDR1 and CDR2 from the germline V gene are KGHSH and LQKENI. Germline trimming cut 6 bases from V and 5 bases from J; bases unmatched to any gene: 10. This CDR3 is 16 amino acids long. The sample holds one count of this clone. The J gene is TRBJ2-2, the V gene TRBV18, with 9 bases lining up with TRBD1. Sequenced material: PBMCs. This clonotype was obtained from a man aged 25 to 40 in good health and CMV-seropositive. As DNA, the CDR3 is TGTGCCAGCTCGCGTGGGACAGGGAAGGTTACCGGGGAGCTGTTTTTT. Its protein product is CASSRGTGKVTGELFF. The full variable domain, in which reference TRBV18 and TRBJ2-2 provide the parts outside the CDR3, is NAGVMQNPRHLVRRRGQEARLRCSPMKGHSHVYWYRQLPEEGLKFMVYLQKENIIDESGMPKERFSAEFPKEGPSILRIQQVVRGDSAAYFCASSRGTGKVTGELFFGEGSRLTVL.